The rows below give T cell receptor beta chains drawn from one sample of a study of regulatory T cells in long-lasting Graves disease. TCRdb passed the multiplex PCR reads through MiXCR, listing each CDR3 protein once. Of 370,000 or so distinct CDR3 sequences listed, 16% are singletons. These records were also assigned to another study, of T cells in Graves' hyperthyroidism and ophthalmopathy.

The source was peripheral blood mononuclear cells (PBMCs), collected at new diagnosis, from a patient treated with antithyroid drugs. All receptors come from a woman under 30 with Graves disease. Both conserved end residues are part of each CDR3. D genes are given only for firm matches. Only part of the rows carry a size: once, few, many, or a class if the clone is expanded.

d_call | j_call | v_call | clone_size | cdr3_aa | cdr3_nt
. | TRBJ2-7 | TRBV2 | many | CASSEAAVTSGEQYF | TGTGCCAGCAGTGAAGCGGCGGTCACTAGTGGGGAGCAGTACTTC
TRBD2 | TRBJ2-1 | TRBV6-1 | . | CASSTSGLAGVYHNEQFF | TGTGCCAGCAGTACCTCGGGGCTAGCGGGAGTTTATCACAATGAGCAGTTCTTC
. | TRBJ2-1 | TRBV3-1 | . | CASSQGGTPYNKQFF | TGTGCCAGCAGCCAAGGCGGAACACCCTACAATAAGCAGTTCTTC
. | TRBJ1-2 | TRBV13 | many | CASSINYGYTF | TGTGCCAGCAGCATTAACTATGGCTACACCTTC
. | TRBJ1-5 | TRBV20-1 | . | CSARRENNQPQHF | TGCAGTGCTCGGCGGGAAAACAATCAGCCCCAGCATTTT
TRBD1 | TRBJ2-1 | TRBV5-1 | many | CASSPSRDRAYNEQFF | TGTGCCAGCAGCCCTTCTAGGGACAGGGCCTACAATGAGCAGTTCTTC
TRBD2 | TRBJ2-1 | TRBV2 | many | CASSESELAGRRSSYNEQFF | TGTGCCAGCAGCGAGTCGGAACTAGCGGGGCGAAGAAGCTCCTACAATGAGCAGTTCTTC
TRBD2 | TRBJ2-7 | TRBV9 | . | CASSPRAGVPYEQYF | TGTGCCAGCAGCCCCCGAGCGGGAGTCCCCTACGAGCAGTACTTC
. | TRBJ2-3 | TRBV19 | . | CASSRRDQDTQYF | TGTGCCAGTAGTAGACGTGATCAAGATACGCAGTATTTT
TRBD2 | TRBJ2-3 | TRBV7-8 | many | CASSSTAGGPTDTQYF | TGTGCCAGCAGTTCAACAGCGGGGGGGCCGACAGATACGCAGTATTTT